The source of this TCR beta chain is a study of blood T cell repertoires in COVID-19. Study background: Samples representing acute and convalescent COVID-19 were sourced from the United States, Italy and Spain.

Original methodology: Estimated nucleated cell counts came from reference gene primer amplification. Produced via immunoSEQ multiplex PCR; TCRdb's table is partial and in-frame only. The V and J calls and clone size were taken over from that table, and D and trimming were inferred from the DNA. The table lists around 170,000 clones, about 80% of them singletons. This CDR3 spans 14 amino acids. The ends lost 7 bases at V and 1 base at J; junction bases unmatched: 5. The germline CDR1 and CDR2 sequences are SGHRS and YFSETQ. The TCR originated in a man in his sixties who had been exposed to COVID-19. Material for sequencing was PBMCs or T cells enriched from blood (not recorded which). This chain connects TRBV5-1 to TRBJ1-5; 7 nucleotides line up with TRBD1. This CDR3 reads CASRQGLSNQPQHF. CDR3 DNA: TGCGCCAGCCGACAGGGATTGAGCAATCAGCCCCAGCATTTT.